The 22 T cell receptor beta chains reported below all come from one sample, sequenced in a study of cytomegalovirus exposure and HLA in healthy donors. PCR used 60 Vbeta primers and 13 Jbeta primers. Using immunoSEQ multiplex PCR, the repertoire was profiled, and TCRdb retains in-frame clones only, with some absent. Of some 180,000 clones listed, about 77% were seen once; the top ten hold less than 2.5%. The sequenced sample was PBMCs. These receptors were taken from a woman in her twenties or thirties in good health and CMV-seropositive.

This rearrangement joins TRBV5-1 to TRBJ2-2; TRBD2 agrees at 11 bases. V lost 2 bases and J lost 1; bases outside the gene matches: 4. The CDR3 totals 17 residues. Germline CDR1 SGHRS, CDR2 YFSETQ. CDR3 DNA: TGCGCCAGCAGCTTCCATCTAGCGGGGGGGAACACCGGGGAGCTGTTTTTT. It specifies CASSFHLAGGNTGELFF.

As concerns this clone: The final CDR3 position lacks the conserved phenylalanine or tryptophan, pointing to a likely read error. Because the CDR3's place on the DNA is in doubt, the DNA is left out and the CDR3 is given as listed by TCRdb. The chain uses TRBV27 and TRBJ2-7; the listed D gene, TRBD1, was not tested against the DNA. CDR1 and CDR2 (germline): MNHEY, SMNVEV (reference sequence). Ends included, the CDR3 has 13 residues. CDR3 residues: CASSLYPGQGIVL.

Comment on this clone: At one of its ends the junction is not consistent with the germline gene, which may arise from a read error. The chain uses TRBV7-9 and TRBJ2-7; possible D gene TRBD1, 5 bases. From germline, CDR1 is SEHNR and CDR2 FQNEAQ (reference sequence). This CDR3 is built from 13 residues. The CDR3 protein is CSSSLDKGLEQYF. The CDR3 bases are TGTTCCAGCAGCTTAGATAAGGGGCTCGAGCAGTACTTC.

This rearrangement joins TRBV7-2 to TRBJ1-5; no clear D gene. The germline gives CDR1 SGHTA, CDR2 FQGNSA. There are 16 residues in the CDR3. The V end lost 5 bases, the J end lost 0 bases, and 14 bases lay between the germline ends. Here the CDR3 reads CASSRDGGYSNQPQHF. CDR3 nucleotides: TGTGCCAGCAGCCGCGACGGCGGTTATAGCAATCAGCCCCAGCATTTT. Full variable domain (missing parts from reference TRBV7-2 and TRBJ1-5): GAGVSQSPSNKVTEKGKDVELRCDPISGHTALYWYRQSLGQGLEFLIYFQGNSAPDKSGLPSDRFSAERTGGSVSTLTIQRTQQEDSAVYLCASSRDGGYSNQPQHFGDGTRLSIL.

V usage is TRBV5-5 and J usage is TRBJ2-7; the D gene is possibly TRBD1 (5 bases). Per the germline V gene, CDR1 is SGHKS and CDR2 is YYEKEE (reference sequence). The CDR3 is 13 residues long. V was pared by 0 bases and J by 6 bases, with 10 bases between. CDR3 region: CASSLGQGGEQYF. As DNA, the CDR3 is TGTGCCAGCAGCTTGGGCCAGGGTGGCGAGCAGTACTTC.

V gene TRBV15 combines with J gene TRBJ1-4, with D tentatively TRBD1 (6 bases). Trimming took 6 bases from V and 8 from J, leaving 19 bases between them. There are 15 residues in the CDR3. Germline V gene sequence: CDR1 LNHNV, CDR2 YYDKDF (reference sequence). The CDR3 protein is CATSPGGGRREKLFF. CDR3 in DNA: TGTGCCACCAGTCCCGGGGGGGGGCGGCGGGAAAAACTGTTTTTT. Full variable domain (missing parts from reference TRBV15 and TRBJ1-4): DAMVIQNPRYQVTQFGKPVTLSCSQTLNHNVMYWYQQKSSQAPKLLFHYYDKDFNNEADTPDNFQSRRPNTSFCFLDIRSPGLGDTAMYLCATSPGGGRREKLFFGSGTQLSVL.

The J gene is TRBJ1-2, the V gene TRBV7-2; D gene unclear. CDR3 size: 13 residues. Trimming cost V 3 bases and J 1 base, with 6 bases left between them. CDR1 is SGHTA and CDR2 is FQGNSA in the germline V gene. CDR3 bases: TGTGCCAGCAGCTTCCCAGATAACTATGGCTACACCTTC. This gives the protein CASSFPDNYGYTF. The full variable domain, in which reference TRBV7-2 and TRBJ1-2 provide the parts outside the CDR3, is GAGVSQSPSNKVTEKGKDVELRCDPISGHTALYWYRQSLGQGLEFLIYFQGNSAPDKSGLPSDRFSAERTGGSVSTLTIQRTQQEDSAVYLCASSFPDNYGYTFGSGTRLTVV.

V usage is TRBV15 and J usage is TRBJ2-7; 10 nucleotides match TRBD2. The CDR3 loop spans 18 amino acids. In germline, CDR1 is LNHNV, CDR2 YYDKDF (reference sequence). V lost 1 base, J lost 2 bases, and 11 bases stayed unmatched. CDR3 amino acids: CATSRGSAGGQRAYEQYF. The CDR3, as DNA: TGTGCCACCAGCAGAGGGTCAGCGGGGGGGCAGCGTGCCTACGAGCAGTACTTC. The full variable domain, rest sourced from reference TRBV15 and TRBJ2-7, is DAMVIQNPRYQVTQFGKPVTLSCSQTLNHNVMYWYQQKSSQAPKLLFHYYDKDFNNEADTPDNFQSRRPNTSFCFLDIRSPGLGDTAMYLCATSRGSAGGQRAYEQYFGPGTRLTVT.

The V and J genes are TRBV11-2 and TRBJ1-1; D is undetermined. The V end lost 2 bases, the J end lost 0 bases, and 4 bases lay between the germline ends. This CDR3 region has 13 residues. Germline CDR1 SGHAT, CDR2 FQNNGV. CDR3 in amino acids: CASSLRVNTEAFF. The DNA of the CDR3 is TGTGCCAGCAGCTTAAGAGTGAACACTGAAGCTTTCTTT.

The V call is TRBV27, the J call TRBJ2-7; D is possibly TRBD2 (6 bases). This CDR3 contains 17 residues. V was cut by 5 bases and J by 4 bases, with 24 bases left in between. From germline, CDR1 is MNHEY and CDR2 SMNVEV (reference sequence). CDR3 coding DNA: TGTGCCAGCAGTCCGTCACTCGGGACCCCCGGGGGTTACGAGCAGTACTTC. Encoded protein: CASSPSLGTPGGYEQYF.

This clone was picked up a small number of times. The chain links TRBV7-9 to TRBJ2-4; TRBD1 might be the D (6 bases). The CDR3 has 15 amino acids. Germline loops: CDR1 SEHNR, CDR2 FQNEAQ (reference sequence). Trimming pared 4 bases from V and 7 bases from J, leaving 17 bases between. CDR3 protein: CASSSNRESMNIQYF. DNA of the CDR3: TGTGCCAGCAGCTCGAACAGGGAGAGTATGAACATTCAGTACTTC.

This chain connects TRBV6-5 to TRBJ1-2; D possibly corresponds to TRBD1 (5 bases). CDR1 is MNHEY and CDR2 is SVGAGI in the germline V gene. CDR3 size: 15 residues. V was shortened by 0 bases and J by 4 bases, with 12 bases between the two germline ends. The CDR3 region has the DNA TGTGCCAGCAGTTACTCAGCAGGGTCGTCCTATGGCTACACCTTC. Protein product: CASSYSAGSSYGYTF.

The rearrangement joins TRBV25-1 to TRBJ1-4, with a tentative D call TRBD1 (6 bases). The CDR3 totals 15 residues. Germline V gives CDR1 MGHDK, CDR2 SYGVNS. V was cut by 3 bases and J by 4 bases, with 12 bases left in between. In nucleotides, the CDR3 is TGTGCCAGCAGTGACCCACAGGGTGTTAATGAAAAACTGTTTTTT. Translation: CASSDPQGVNEKLFF.

This clone appeared once. The CDR3 sequence is CSVGRRGSGELFF. The CDR3 nucleotides are TGCAGCGTTGGCCGCAGGGGGTCCGGGGAGCTGTTTTTT. The chain links TRBV29-1 to TRBJ2-2; 7 nucleotides agree with TRBD1. J lost 6 bases, V lost 4 bases, and 5 bases had no gene match. Germline V gene data show CDR1 as SQVTM and CDR2 as ANQGSEA. This CDR3 contains 13 residues.

The chain recombines TRBV10-3 with TRBJ2-3; no reliable D call. Trimming removed 2 bases from V and 2 bases from J, with 5 bases in between. The germline CDR1 and CDR2 sequences are ENHRY and SYGVKD. This CDR3 is built from 13 residues. The CDR3 DNA follows: TGTGCCATCAGTGAGATAGCCACAGATACGCAGTATTTT. Translation: CAISEIATDTQYF.

This chain links TRBV2 with TRBJ1-5; 8 bases line up with TRBD1. The CDR3 runs 14 residues. Unmatched junction bases numbered 6, after V lost 6 bases and J lost 5 bases. The V gene's germline CDR1 is SNHLY and CDR2 FYNNEI. The CDR3 region has the DNA TGTGCCAGCAGCCGAGAGACAGGGGATCAGCCCCAGCATTTT. Protein product: CASSRETGDQPQHF.

In this sample, this clone turned up once. The chain uses TRBV5-8 and TRBJ2-5; 8 nucleotides line up with TRBD2. CDR1 and CDR2 from the germline V gene are SGHTS and YDEGEE. CDR3 size: 14 residues. Germline trimming cut 0 bases from V and 8 bases from J; bases unmatched to any gene: 6. For the CDR3, the DNA is TGTGCCAGCAGCTTGGCAGACGGGGGGGCCACCCAGTACTTC. This sequence encodes CASSLADGGATQYF.

Note on this clone: The junction does not match germline at one end; this may be a read error. This chain uses TRBV18 with TRBJ1-2; D may be TRBD1 (5 bases). This CDR3 spans 13 amino acids. Per the germline V gene, CDR1 is KGHSH and CDR2 is LQKENI. CDR3 DNA sequence: TGTGCCAGCTCACACGAGACAGAGGAGGGGACCTACTTC. Its protein is CASSHETEEGTYF.

This chain uses TRBV30 with TRBJ1-6, with a possible D match to TRBD1 (6 bases). This CDR3 contains 12 residues. Trimming pared 8 bases from V and 7 bases from J, leaving 12 bases between. Looked up from germline, CDR1 is GTSNPN and CDR2 is SVGIG (reference sequence). The CDR3: CAEGQPNSPLHF. DNA of the CDR3: TGTGCCGAAGGACAGCCCAATTCACCCCTCCACTTT.

The V gene is TRBV4-2, the J gene TRBJ2-6; no reliable D call. The V gene lost 0 bases and the J gene lost 0 bases, with 9 bases spanning the gap. The CDR3 contains 17 residues. Germline V lookup: CDR1 LGHNA, CDR2 YNFKEQ. CDR3 amino acids: CASSQDGSSSGANVLTF. The CDR3 coding sequence is TGTGCCAGCAGCCAAGACGGGTCTTCCTCTGGGGCCAACGTCCTGACTTTC.

V is TRBV7-2 and J is TRBJ1-5; 10 positions agree with TRBD1. Germline CDR1 and CDR2: SGHTA and FQGNSA. The CDR3 extends over 15 amino acids. V dropped 3 bases and J dropped 6; count of bases not matched to a gene: 5. The CDR3: CASSFEDRGFQPQHF. DNA for the CDR3: TGTGCCAGCAGCTTTGAGGACAGGGGGTTTCAGCCCCAGCATTTT.

This chain links TRBV7-2 with TRBJ2-7; D call uncertain. The CDR3 contains 12 residues. V lost 5 bases and J lost 6, with 11 bases in between. Germline values: CDR1 SGHTA, CDR2 FQGNSA. The DNA for the CDR3 is TGTGCCAGCAGCCTCCAGGCTGTCGAGCAGTACTTC. Translation gives CASSLQAVEQYF.